The present entry profiles one T cell receptor beta chain with its context. Assay used: immunoSEQ multiplex PCR; TCRdb lists only in-frame clones, some missing. Of 120,000 or so clones in the sample, about 89% were seen once. This specimen comes from a study of T cell responses to AZD1222 COVID-19 vaccine. CDR1 SNHLY and CDR2 FYNNEI come from the germline V gene. V was shortened by 7 bases and J by 0 bases, with 9 bases between the two germline ends. This CDR3 comprises 13 residues. This clonotype was obtained from an adult in good health. Sequencing used peripheral blood, obtained on day 0 of AZD1222 vaccination. The chain combines TRBV2 with TRBJ1-1, with no clear D. The CDR3 region is CASNLDMNTEAFF. The CDR3 DNA reads as TGTGCCAGCAATCTCGACATGAACACTGAAGCTTTCTTT.